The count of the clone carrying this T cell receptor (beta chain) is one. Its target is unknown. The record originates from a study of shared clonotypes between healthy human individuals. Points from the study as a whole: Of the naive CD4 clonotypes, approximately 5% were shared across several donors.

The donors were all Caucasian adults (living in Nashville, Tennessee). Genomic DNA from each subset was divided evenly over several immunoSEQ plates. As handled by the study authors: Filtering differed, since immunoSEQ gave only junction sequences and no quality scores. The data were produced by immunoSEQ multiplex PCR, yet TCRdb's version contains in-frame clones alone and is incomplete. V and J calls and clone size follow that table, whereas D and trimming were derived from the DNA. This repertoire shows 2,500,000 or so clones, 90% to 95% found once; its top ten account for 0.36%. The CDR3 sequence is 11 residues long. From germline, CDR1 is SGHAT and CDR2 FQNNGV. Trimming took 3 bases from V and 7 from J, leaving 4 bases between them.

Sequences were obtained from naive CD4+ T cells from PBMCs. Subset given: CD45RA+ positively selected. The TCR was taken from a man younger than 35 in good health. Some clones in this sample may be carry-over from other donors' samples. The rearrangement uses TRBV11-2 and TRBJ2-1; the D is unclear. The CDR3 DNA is TGTGCCAGCAGCTTTTTTAATGAGCAGTTCTTC. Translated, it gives CASSFFNEQFF.